This T cell receptor beta chain was captured in a study of blood T cell repertoires in COVID-19. This table comes from immunoSEQ multiplex PCR, and its TCRdb copy is limited to in-frame clones, with some not included. Here the sample spans some 180,000 clones, about 85% being singletons. J lost 3 bases, V lost 6 bases, and 4 bases had no gene match. Germline V gene lookup returns CDR1 ENHRY and CDR2 SYGVKD. The CDR3 runs to 14 residues. Sequenced input: peripheral blood. This chain connects TRBV10-3 to TRBJ1-1; TRBD1 matches 10 bases. This sequence originates from a woman aged 55-70 years with acute or convalescent COVID-19. CDR3 loop: CAIRPGTGDTEAFF. CDR3 nucleotides: TGTGCCATCAGACCCGGGACAGGGGACACTGAAGCTTTCTTT.